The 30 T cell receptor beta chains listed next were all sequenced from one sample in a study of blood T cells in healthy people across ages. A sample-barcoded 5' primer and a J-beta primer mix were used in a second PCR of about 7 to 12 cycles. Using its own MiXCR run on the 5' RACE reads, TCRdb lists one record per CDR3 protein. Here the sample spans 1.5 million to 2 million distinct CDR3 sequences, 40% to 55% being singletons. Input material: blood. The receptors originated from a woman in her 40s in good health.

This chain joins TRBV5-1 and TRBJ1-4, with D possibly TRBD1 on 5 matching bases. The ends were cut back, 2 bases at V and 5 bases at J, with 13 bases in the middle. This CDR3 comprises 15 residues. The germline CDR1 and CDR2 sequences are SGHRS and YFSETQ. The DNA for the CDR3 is TGCGCCAGCAGCTTAACAGGCCCACGGAATGAAAAACTGTTTTTT. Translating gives CASSLTGPRNEKLFF.

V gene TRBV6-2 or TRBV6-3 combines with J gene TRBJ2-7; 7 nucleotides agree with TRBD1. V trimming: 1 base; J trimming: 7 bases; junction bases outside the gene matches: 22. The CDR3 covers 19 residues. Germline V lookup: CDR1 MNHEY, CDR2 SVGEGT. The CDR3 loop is CASSYFGGQLISAYNEQYF. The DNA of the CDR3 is TGTGCCAGCAGTTACTTTGGGGGACAGCTCATCTCGGCCTACAATGAGCAGTACTTC.

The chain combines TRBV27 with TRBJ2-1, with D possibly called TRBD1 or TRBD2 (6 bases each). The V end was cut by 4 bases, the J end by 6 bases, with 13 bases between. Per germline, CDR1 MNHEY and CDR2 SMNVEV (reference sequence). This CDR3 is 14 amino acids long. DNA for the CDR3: TGTGCCAGCAGTTACCGGAGGGGGGCCAATGAGCAGTTCTTC. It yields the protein CASSYRRGANEQFF.

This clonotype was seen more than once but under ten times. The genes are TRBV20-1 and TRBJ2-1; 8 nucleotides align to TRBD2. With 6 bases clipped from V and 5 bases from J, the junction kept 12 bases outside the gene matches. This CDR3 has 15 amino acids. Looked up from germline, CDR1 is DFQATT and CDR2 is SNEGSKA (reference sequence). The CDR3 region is CSARGYGGAHNEQFF. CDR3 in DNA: TGCAGTGCAAGGGGGTACGGGGGGGCTCACAATGAGCAGTTCTTC.

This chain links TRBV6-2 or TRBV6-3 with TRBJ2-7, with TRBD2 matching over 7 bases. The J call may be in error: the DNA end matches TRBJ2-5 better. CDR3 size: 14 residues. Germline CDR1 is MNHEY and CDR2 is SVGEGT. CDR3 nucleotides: TGTGCCAGCAGTTACGCGACTAGCTCTGGGACCCAGTACTTC. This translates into CASSYATSSGTQYF.

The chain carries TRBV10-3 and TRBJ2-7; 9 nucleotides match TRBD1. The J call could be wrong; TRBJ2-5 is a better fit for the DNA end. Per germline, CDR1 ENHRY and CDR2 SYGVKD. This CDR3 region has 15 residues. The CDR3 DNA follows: TGTGCCATCAGTCCGGGACAGGGATCGGGAGAGACCCAGTACTTC. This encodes CAISPGQGSGETQYF.

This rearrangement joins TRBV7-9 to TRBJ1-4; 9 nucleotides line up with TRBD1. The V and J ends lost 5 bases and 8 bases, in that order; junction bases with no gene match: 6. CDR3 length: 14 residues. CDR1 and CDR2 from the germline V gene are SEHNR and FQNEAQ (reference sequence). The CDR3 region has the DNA TGTGCCAGCAGCATTGACAGGGGGGACGAAAAACTGTTTTTT. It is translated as CASSIDRGDEKLFF.

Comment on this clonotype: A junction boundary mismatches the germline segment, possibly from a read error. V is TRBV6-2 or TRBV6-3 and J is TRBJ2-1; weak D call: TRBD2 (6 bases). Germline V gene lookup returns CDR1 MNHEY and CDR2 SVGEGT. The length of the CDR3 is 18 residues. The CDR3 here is CASSDSGKRRELYSEQFF. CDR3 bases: TGTGCCAGCAGTGACTCAGGGAAAAGGAGGGAGCTCTACAGTGAGCAGTTCTTC.

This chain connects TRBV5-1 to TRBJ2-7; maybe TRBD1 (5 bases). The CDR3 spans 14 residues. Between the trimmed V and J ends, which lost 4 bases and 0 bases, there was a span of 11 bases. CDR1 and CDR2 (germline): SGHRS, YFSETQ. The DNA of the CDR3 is TGCGCCAGCAGCGTACCGACAGCCTCCTACGAGCAGTACTTC. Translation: CASSVPTASYEQYF.

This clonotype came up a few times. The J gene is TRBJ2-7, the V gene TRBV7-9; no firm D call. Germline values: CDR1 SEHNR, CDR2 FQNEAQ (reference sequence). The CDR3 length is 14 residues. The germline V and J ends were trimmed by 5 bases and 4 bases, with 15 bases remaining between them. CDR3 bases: TGTGCCAGCAGCACCCCTCCCCCGCGGTACGAGCAGTACTTC. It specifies CASSTPPPRYEQYF.

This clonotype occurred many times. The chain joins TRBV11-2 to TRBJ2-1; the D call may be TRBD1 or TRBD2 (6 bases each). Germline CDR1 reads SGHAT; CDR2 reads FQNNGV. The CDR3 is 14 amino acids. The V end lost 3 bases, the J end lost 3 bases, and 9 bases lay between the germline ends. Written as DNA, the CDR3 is TGTGCCAGCAGCTTGGGGGGCCTCTACAATGAGCAGTTCTTC. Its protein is CASSLGGLYNEQFF.

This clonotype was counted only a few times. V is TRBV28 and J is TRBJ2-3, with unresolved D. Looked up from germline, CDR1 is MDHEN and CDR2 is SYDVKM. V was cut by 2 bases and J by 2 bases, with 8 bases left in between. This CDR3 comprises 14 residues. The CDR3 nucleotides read TGTGCCAGCAGTTTAAGCCCAATCACAGATACGCAGTATTTT. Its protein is CASSLSPITDTQYF.

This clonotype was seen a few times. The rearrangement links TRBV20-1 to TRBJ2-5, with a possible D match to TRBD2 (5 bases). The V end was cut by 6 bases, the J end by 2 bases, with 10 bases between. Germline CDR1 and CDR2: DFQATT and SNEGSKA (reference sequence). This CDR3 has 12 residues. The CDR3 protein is CSAEDLQETQYF. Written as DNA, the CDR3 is TGCAGTGCCGAGGACTTACAAGAGACCCAGTACTTC.

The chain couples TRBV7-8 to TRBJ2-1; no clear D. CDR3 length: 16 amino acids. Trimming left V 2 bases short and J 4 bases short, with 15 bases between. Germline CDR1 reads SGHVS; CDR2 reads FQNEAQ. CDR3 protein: CASSLSPSLAYNEQFF. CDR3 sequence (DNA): TGTGCCAGCAGCTTAAGCCCCTCTTTAGCATACAATGAGCAGTTCTTC. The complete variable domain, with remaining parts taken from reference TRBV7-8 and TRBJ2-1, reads GAGVSQSPRYKVAKRGQDVALRCDPISGHVSLFWYQQALGQGPEFLTYFQNEAQLDKSGLPSDRFFAERPEGSVSTLKIQRTQQEDSAVYLCASSLSPSLAYNEQFFGPGTRLTVL.

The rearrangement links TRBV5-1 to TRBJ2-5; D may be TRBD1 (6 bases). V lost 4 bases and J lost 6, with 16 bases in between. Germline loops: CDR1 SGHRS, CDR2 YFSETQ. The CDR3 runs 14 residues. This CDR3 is CASSLQDSLQTQYF. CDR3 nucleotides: TGCGCCAGCAGCCTTCAGGACAGCCTCCAGACCCAGTACTTC.

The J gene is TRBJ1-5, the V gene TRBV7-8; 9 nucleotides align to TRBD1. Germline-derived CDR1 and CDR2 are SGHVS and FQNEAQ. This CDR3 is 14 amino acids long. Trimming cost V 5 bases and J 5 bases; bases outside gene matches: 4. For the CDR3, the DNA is TGTGCCAGCAGCGGCCGGACAGGGGATCAGCCCCAGCATTTT. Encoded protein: CASSGRTGDQPQHF.

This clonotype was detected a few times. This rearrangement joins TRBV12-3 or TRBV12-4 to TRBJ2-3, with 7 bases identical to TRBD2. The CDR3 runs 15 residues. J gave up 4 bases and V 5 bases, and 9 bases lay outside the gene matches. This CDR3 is CASSPSGVGADTQYF. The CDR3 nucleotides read TGTGCCAGCAGTCCAAGCGGGGTTGGCGCAGATACGCAGTATTTT.

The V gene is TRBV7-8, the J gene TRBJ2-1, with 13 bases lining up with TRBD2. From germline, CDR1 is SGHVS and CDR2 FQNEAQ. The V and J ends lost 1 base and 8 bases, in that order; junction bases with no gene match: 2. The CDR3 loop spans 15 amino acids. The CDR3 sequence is CASSLETSGGHEQFF. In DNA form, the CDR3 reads TGTGCCAGCAGCTTAGAGACTAGCGGGGGGCATGAGCAGTTCTTC.

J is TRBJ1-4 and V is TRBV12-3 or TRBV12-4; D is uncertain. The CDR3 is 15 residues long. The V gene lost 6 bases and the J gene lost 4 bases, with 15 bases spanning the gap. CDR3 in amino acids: CASSPPWAGNEKLFF. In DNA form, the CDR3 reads TGTGCCAGCAGCCCCCCCTGGGCGGGTAATGAAAAACTGTTTTTT.

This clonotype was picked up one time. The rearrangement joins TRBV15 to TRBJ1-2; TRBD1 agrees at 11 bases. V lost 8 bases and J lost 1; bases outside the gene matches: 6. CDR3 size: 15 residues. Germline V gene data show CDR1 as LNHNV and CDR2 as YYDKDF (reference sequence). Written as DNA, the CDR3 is TGTGCCACCTCTTTAGGGACAGGGGGTAACTATGGCTACACCTTC. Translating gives CATSLGTGGNYGYTF. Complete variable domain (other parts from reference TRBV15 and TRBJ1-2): DAMVIQNPRYQVTQFGKPVTLSCSQTLNHNVMYWYQQKSSQAPKLLFHYYDKDFNNEADTPDNFQSRRPNTSFCFLDIRSPGLGDTAMYLCATSLGTGGNYGYTFGSGTRLTVV.

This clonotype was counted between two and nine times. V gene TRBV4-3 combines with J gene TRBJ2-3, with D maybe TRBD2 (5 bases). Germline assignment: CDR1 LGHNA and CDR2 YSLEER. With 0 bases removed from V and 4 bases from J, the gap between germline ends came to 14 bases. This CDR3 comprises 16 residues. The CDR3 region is CASSQESTGFADTQYF. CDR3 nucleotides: TGCGCCAGCAGCCAAGAGAGTACGGGGTTCGCAGATACGCAGTATTTT.

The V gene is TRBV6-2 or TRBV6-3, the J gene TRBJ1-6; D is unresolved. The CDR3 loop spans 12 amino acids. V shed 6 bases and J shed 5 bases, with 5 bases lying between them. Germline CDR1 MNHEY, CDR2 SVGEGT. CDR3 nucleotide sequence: TGTGCCAGCAGCCCAGATAATTCACCCCTCCACTTT. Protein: CASSPDNSPLHF.

The CDR3 DNA follows: TGTGCCAGCAGTTTGCGAGCCTCGGGCGGCTACACCTTC. Translating gives CASSLRASGGYTF. V is TRBV28 and J is TRBJ1-2; unclear D gene. The CDR3 has 13 amino acids. Trimming removed 3 bases at V and 8 bases at J, with 13 bases between. In germline, CDR1 is MDHEN, CDR2 SYDVKM.

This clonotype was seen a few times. As DNA, the CDR3 is TGTGCCAGCAGCTTAGGGGCAGGGGAGGCCTATGGCTACACCTTC. Translating gives CASSLGAGEAYGYTF. The chain couples TRBV7-2 to TRBJ1-2; a weak D match, TRBD1 (6 bases). The length of the CDR3 is 15 residues. Germline V lookup: CDR1 SGHTA, CDR2 FQGNSA. V was cut by 1 base and J by 4 bases, with 13 bases left in between.

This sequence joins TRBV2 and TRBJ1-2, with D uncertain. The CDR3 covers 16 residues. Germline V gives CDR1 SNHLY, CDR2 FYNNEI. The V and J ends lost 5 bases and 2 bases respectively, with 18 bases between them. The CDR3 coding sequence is TGTGCCAGCAGTATGTTCGGCGGTTCGCGCAACTATGGCTACACCTTC. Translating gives CASSMFGGSRNYGYTF.

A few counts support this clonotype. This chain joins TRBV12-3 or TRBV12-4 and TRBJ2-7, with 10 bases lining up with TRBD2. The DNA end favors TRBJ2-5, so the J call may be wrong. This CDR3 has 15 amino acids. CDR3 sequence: CASSFTSGAGETQYF. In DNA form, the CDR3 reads TGTGCCAGCAGTTTCACTAGCGGGGCGGGGGAGACCCAGTACTTC.

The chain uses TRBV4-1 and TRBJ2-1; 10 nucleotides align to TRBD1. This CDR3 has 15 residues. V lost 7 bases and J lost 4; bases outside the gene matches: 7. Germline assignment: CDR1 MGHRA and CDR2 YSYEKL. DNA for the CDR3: TGCGCCAGCACTCCGGACAGGGGGGATTACAATGAGCAGTTCTTC. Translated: CASTPDRGDYNEQFF.

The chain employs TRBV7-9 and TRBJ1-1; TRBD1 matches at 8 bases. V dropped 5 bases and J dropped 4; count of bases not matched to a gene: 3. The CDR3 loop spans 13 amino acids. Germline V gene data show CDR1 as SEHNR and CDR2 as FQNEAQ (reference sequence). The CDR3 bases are TGTGCCAGCAGCCAGCAGGGGGCCACTGAAGCTTTCTTT. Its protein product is CASSQQGATEAFF.

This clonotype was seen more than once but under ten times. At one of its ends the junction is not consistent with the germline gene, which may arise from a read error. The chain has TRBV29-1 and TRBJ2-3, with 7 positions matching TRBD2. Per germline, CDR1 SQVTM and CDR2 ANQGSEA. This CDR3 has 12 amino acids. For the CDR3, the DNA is TGCAGCGTTGCGGGGGGATCAGAGACGCAGTATTTT. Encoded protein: CSVAGGSETQYF.

The CDR3 here is CSATEGPTGHGYTF. In nucleotides, the CDR3 is TGCAGTGCTACAGAGGGCCCGACAGGGCATGGCTACACCTTC. The chain carries TRBV20-1 and TRBJ1-2; 7 positions agree with TRBD1. V was clipped by 4 bases and J by 6 bases; unmatched bases: 11. There are 14 residues in the CDR3. Looked up from germline, CDR1 is DFQATT and CDR2 is SNEGSKA (reference sequence).